The clone carrying this T cell receptor (beta chain) was seen only a few times. No antigen is known for it. This entry belongs to a study of beta chain features in type 1 diabetes. General study findings and limits: Shortening of TCRB CDR3s, moderate but significant, appeared in all four CD4+ subsets of Type 1 diabetes patients.

Sequenced material consisted of expressed TCRB transcripts (all of the isolated RNA was reverse transcribed). Method: immunoSEQ multiplex PCR; TCRdb's copy keeps in-frame clones and lacks some. The sample records hundreds of thousands of clones, approximately 16% being singletons. Researchers reported sorting CD4+ naive, central memory, regulatory and stem cell-like memory cells via CD45RO/CCR7/CD25/CD127/CD95/CD27. CDR3 size: 17 residues. The clonotype was recovered from a man aged 18 to 35 with type 1 diabetes. The specimen sequenced was naive CD4+ T cells from blood. This chain joins TRBV21-1 and TRBJ2-3; no DNA check was done on the table's D call, TRBD1. TRBV21-1 is flagged as a pseudogene. The CDR3 DNA sequence: TGTGCCTCCGATCCAGTCGTTGGCGTGAAGGGGACAGATACGCAGTATTTT. Its translation is CASDPVVGVKGTDTQYF.